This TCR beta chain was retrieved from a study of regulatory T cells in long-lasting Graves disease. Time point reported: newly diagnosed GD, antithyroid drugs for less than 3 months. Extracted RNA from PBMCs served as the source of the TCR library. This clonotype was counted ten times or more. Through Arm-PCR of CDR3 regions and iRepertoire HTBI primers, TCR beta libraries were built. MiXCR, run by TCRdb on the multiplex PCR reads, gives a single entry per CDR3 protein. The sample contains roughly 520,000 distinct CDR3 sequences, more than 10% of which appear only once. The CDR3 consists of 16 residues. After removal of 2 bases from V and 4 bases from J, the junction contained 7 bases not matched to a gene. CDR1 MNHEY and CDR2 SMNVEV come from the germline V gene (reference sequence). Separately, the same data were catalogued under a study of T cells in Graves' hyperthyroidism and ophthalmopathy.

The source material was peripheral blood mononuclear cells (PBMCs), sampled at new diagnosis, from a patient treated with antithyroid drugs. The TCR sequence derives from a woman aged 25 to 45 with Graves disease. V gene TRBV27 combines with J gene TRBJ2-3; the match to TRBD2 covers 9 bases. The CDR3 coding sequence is TGTGCCAGCAGTTTAATGAGCGGGAGGTCCCCAGATACGCAGTATTTT. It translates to CASSLMSGRSPDTQYF.